This T cell receptor beta chain was documented in a study of T-cell reconstitution after alpha-beta-depleted transplantation in children. Many counts were recorded for this clonotype. The TCRbeta library was prepared with unique molecular identifiers. TCRdb reprocessed the PCR reads with MiXCR, giving one entry per CDR3 protein. Among roughly 590,000 distinct CDR3 sequences, over 15% were seen once, and the ten largest hold approximately 1%. The sequencing here drew on PBMCs from the stem cell graft donor, taken from the stem cell graft. The clonotype comes from a human donor who donated a stem cell graft to a child with acute myeloid leukemia.

The CDR3 sequence: CSVRDVDGYTF. DNA for the CDR3: TGCAGCGTTCGGGACGTTGATGGCTACACCTTC. The V and J genes are TRBV29-1 and TRBJ1-2; the D gene is possibly TRBD1 (5 bases). The CDR3 loop spans 11 amino acids. Germline V gene sequence: CDR1 SQVTM, CDR2 ANQGSEA. Trimming cost V 5 bases and J 6 bases, with 10 bases left between them.